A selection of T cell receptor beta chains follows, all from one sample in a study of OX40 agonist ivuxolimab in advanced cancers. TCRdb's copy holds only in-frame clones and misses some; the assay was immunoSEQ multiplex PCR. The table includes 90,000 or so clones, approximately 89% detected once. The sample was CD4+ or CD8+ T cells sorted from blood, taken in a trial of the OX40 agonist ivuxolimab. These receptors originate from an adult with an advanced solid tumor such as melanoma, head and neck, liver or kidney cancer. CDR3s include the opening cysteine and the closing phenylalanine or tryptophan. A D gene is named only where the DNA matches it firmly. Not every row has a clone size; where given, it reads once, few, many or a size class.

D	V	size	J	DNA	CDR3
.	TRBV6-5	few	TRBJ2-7	TGTGCCAGCAGTTCAACAGGGAGCTCCTACGAGCAGTACTTC	CASSSTGSSYEQYF
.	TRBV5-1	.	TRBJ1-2	TGCGCCAGCAGCTTGTACAGCCTAAATTATGGCTACACCTTC	CASSLYSLNYGYTF
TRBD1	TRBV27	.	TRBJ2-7	TGTGCCAGCAGAACGGTGGGGACAGGTCCCTCGGAGCAGTACTTC	CASRTVGTGPSEQYF
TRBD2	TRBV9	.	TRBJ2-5	TGTGCCAGCAGCGTTGGGACGCGGACTAGCGGGGACGGGACCCAGTACTTC	CASSVGTRTSGDGTQYF
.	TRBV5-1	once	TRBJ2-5	TGCGCCAGCCTCCCCGGACTAGGGGGAGAGACCCAGTACTTC	CASLPGLGGETQYF
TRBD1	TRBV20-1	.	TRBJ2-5	TGCAGTGCTCGACAGGGAGAGACCCAGTACTTC	CSARQGETQYF
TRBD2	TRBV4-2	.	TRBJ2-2	TGTGCCAGCAGTGCTCCCGGGACTAGCGGGAGCTTCACCGGGGAGCTGTTTTTT	CASSAPGTSGSFTGELFF
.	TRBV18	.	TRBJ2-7	TGTGCCAGCTCACCATGGGGCTACGAGCAGTACTTC	CASSPWGYEQYF
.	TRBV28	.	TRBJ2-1	TGTGCCAGCAGTTATCGGAATGAGCAGTTCTTC	CASSYRNEQFF
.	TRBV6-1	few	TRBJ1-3	TGTGCCAGCAGTGACCCCGTCGAGACTCTAGTCGACACCATATATTTT	CASSDPVETLVDTIYF
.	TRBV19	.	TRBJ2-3	TGTGCCAGCAATCCTTATGGACGGATTAGCACAGATACGCAGTATTTT	CASNPYGRISTDTQYF
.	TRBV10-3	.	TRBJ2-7	TGTGCCATCAGTCCGACTAACGGGGGCTCCTACGAGCAGTACTTC	CAISPTNGGSYEQYF
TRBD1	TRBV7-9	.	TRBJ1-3	TGTGCCAGCAGCGGAGGGGGCGCGGATGGAAACACCATATATTTT	CASSGGGADGNTIYF
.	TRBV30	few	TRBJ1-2	TGTGCCTGGAGTGCTATTGCCGGCTACACCTTC	CAWSAIAGYTF
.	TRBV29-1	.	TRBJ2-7	TGCAGCGTTAAGGTGAATTCCTACGAGCAGTACTTC	CSVKVNSYEQYF
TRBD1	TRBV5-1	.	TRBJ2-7	TGCGCCAGCAGCCCCACGGGACAGCCTTACGAGCAGTACTTC	CASSPTGQPYEQYF
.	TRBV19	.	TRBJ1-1	TGTGCCAGTAGTATAAGGGCAGGGCGGGACACTGAAGCTTTCTTT	CASSIRAGRDTEAFF
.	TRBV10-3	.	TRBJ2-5	TGTGCCATCAGGGGCTTTCTAGGCACAGAGACCCAGTACTTC	CAIRGFLGTETQYF
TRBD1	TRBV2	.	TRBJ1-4	TGTGCCAGCAGCGGGGACAGATCTTTGGAAAAACTGTTTTTT	CASSGDRSLEKLFF
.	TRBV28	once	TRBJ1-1	TGTGCCAGCATCGGCGGAGGGCAGGAATCCACTGAAGCTTTCTTT	CASIGGGQESTEAFF
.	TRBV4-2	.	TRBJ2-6	TGTGCCAGCATGCCGCGGGACTCTGGGGCCAACGTCCTGACTTTC	CASMPRDSGANVLTF
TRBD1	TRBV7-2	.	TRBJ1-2	TGTGCCAGCAGCTTAGGACAGGGAATTAACTATGGCTACACCTTC	CASSLGQGINYGYTF
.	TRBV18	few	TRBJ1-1	TGTGCCAGCTCAGTCGAGTCTGAAGCTTTCTTT	CASSVESEAFF
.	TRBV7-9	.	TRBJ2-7	TGTGCCAGCAGCTTAATTAGCGTCTCCTACGAGCAGTACTTC	CASSLISVSYEQYF
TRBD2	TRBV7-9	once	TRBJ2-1	TGTGCCAGCAGCTTACAGTTAGCGGGACCCAATGAGCAGTTCTTC	CASSLQLAGPNEQFF
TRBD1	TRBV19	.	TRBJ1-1	TGTGCCAGTAGTCCGGGACAGGGGGGGAACACTGAAGCTTTCTTT	CASSPGQGGNTEAFF
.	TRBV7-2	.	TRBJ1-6	TGTGCCAGCAGCGCCTCCCGGGCCCTGGGGTCTAATTCACCCCTCCACTTT	CASSASRALGSNSPLHF
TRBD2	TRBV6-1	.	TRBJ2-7	TGTGCCAGCAGTGGGACTAGCGGGAACGAGCAGTACTTC	CASSGTSGNEQYF
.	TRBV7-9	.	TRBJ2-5	TGTGCCAGCACCACTCAAAGAACCCAGTACTTC	CASTTQRTQYF
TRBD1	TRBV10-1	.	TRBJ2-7	TGCGCCAGCAGTGAGTCGAGCCGGGACAGAACCTACGAGCAGTACTTC	CASSESSRDRTYEQYF
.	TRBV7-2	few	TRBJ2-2	TGTGCCAGCAGCTTAGCGCTGGGTCGGAACACCGGGGAGCTGTTTTTT	CASSLALGRNTGELFF
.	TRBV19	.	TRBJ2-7	TGTGCCAGTAGTACGAGGCGGAGCTACGAGCAGTACTTC	CASSTRRSYEQYF
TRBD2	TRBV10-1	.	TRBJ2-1	TGCGCCAGCACCGAGTCCCCAGCTAGCGGGAGGGCCTATGAGCAGTTCTTC	CASTESPASGRAYEQFF
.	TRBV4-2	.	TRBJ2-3	TGTGCCAGCAGCCAAGATAGGGCAGGAGGAAGCACAGATACGCAGTATTTT	CASSQDRAGGSTDTQYF
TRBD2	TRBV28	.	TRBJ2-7	TGTGCCAGCAGCAAACTAGCGACTCTACCCTACGAGCAGTACTTC	CASSKLATLPYEQYF
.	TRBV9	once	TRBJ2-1	TGTGCCAGCAGCGTAGGTCCGAACAATGAGCAGTTCTTC	CASSVGPNNEQFF
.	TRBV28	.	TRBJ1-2	TGTGCCAGCAGTTACGGTGATTATGGCTACACCTTC	CASSYGDYGYTF
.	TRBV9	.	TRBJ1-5	TGTGCCAGCAGCTTCAGCGGGGGGGAACAGCCCCAGCATTTT	CASSFSGGEQPQHF
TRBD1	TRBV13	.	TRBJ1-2	TGTGCCAGCAGCAAACGGACAGGGACCGGCTATGGCTACACCTTC	CASSKRTGTGYGYTF
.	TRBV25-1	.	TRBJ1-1	TGTGCCAGCAGGGAAACATGGGCTGAAGCTTTCTTT	CASRETWAEAFF
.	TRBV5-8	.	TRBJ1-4	TGTGCCAGCAACCAGGACGGCGGGAAGGATGAAAAACTGTTTTTT	CASNQDGGKDEKLFF
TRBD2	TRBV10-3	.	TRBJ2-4	TGTGCCATCAGTGGTCTAGCGGGGGGCAAAAACATTCAGTACTTC	CAISGLAGGKNIQYF
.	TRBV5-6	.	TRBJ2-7	TGTGCCAGCAGCCGACTGAGGGACGAGCAGTACTTC	CASSRLRDEQYF
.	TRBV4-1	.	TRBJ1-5	TGCGCCAGCAGCCAAGTTTGGAGCAATCAGCCCCAGCATTTT	CASSQVWSNQPQHF
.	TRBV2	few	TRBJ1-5	TGTGCCAGCAGTATGGGCGGCAATCAGCCCCAGCATTTT	CASSMGGNQPQHF